The 19 T cell receptor beta chains listed next were all sequenced from one sample in a study of cytomegalovirus exposure and HLA in healthy donors. PCR involved 60 Vbeta and 13 Jbeta primers. TCRdb keeps only in-frame clones here, not all; method: immunoSEQ multiplex PCR. The sample shows under 150,000 clones, about three quarters of them seen only once. Sample: PBMCs. The receptor source for this set is a human donor in good health.

The V gene is TRBV7-3, the J gene TRBJ1-6; TRBD1 aligns across 9 bases. CDR1 is SGHTA and CDR2 is FQGTGA in the germline V gene. Trimming removed 5 bases from V and 10 bases from J; junction bases left unmatched: 9. The CDR3 loop spans 15 amino acids. DNA of the CDR3: TGTGCCAGCAGCCCGGGGACAGGGAAAGGATCACCCCTCCACTTT. It is translated as CASSPGTGKGSPLHF.

The CDR3 nucleotides are TGTGCCAGCCCCAATTACAGTTCAACTAATGAAAAACTGTTTTTT. It translates to CASPNYSSTNEKLFF. The V and J genes are TRBV27 and TRBJ1-4; D not resolved. CDR3 length: 15 residues. V dropped 8 bases and J dropped 0 bases, with 13 bases sitting between them. Germline V lookup: CDR1 MNHEY, CDR2 SMNVEV (reference sequence).

The V gene is TRBV7-6, the J gene TRBJ1-4, with D hard to call. In germline, CDR1 is SGHVS, CDR2 FNYEAQ. V lost 4 bases and J lost 9, with 15 bases in between. This CDR3 region has 14 residues. Here the CDR3 reads CASSSRRRLQKLFF. As DNA, the CDR3 is TGTGCCAGCAGCTCCCGTCGGAGGCTCCAAAAACTGTTTTTT.

The chain recombines TRBV28 with TRBJ1-1; 8 bases are shared with TRBD1. V was clipped by 4 bases and J by 5 bases; unmatched bases: 6. Germline CDR1 and CDR2: MDHEN and SYDVKM. The CDR3 spans 14 residues. The CDR3 loop reads CASSSTGVGTEAFF. For the CDR3, the DNA is TGTGCCAGCAGTTCGACAGGGGTCGGTACTGAAGCTTTCTTT.

J is TRBJ2-5 and V is TRBV4-3; 10 bases line up with TRBD2. The CDR3 sequence is 14 residues long. Germline trimming cut 2 bases from V and 3 bases from J; bases unmatched to any gene: 0. CDR1 is LGHNA and CDR2 is YSLEER in the germline V gene. Here the CDR3 DNA reads TGCGCCAGCAGCCAACTAGCGGGAGAAGAGACCCAGTACTTC. Protein product: CASSQLAGEETQYF.

This clone was seen more than once but under ten times. J is TRBJ2-1 and V is TRBV30; TRBD1 aligns across 7 bases. The ends lost 3 bases at V and 9 bases at J; junction bases unmatched: 8. Germline values: CDR1 GTSNPN, CDR2 SVGIG (reference sequence). This CDR3 region has 13 residues. DNA for the CDR3: TGTGCCTGGAGGATAAGGGGGCTAAGTGAGCAGTTCTTC. It encodes CAWRIRGLSEQFF.

This clone was counted only a few times. The chain links TRBV6-5 to TRBJ2-7; D is ambiguous. The CDR3 runs 16 residues. V shed 2 bases and J shed 0 bases, with 14 bases lying between them. The germline CDR1 and CDR2 sequences are MNHEY and SVGAGI. The CDR3 sequence: CASSYRFLSSSYEQYF. CDR3 bases: TGTGCCAGCAGTTACCGATTCCTTTCGAGCTCCTACGAGCAGTACTTC.

This clone was picked up one time. The junction departs from the called germline gene at one end, perhaps through a read error. V is TRBV7-9 and J is TRBJ2-7; D may be TRBD2 (6 bases). Germline V gene lookup returns CDR1 SEHNR and CDR2 FQNEAQ (reference sequence). The CDR3 is made up of 13 amino acids. This chain's CDR3 is CSSSLGPGGEQYF. CDR3 DNA: TGTTCCAGCAGCTTAGGTCCCGGGGGCGAGCAGTACTTC.

V is TRBV4-3 and J is TRBJ2-7, with D perhaps TRBD1 (6 bases). With 1 base removed from V and 2 bases from J, the gap between germline ends came to 9 bases. This CDR3 has 14 residues. CDR1 and CDR2 (germline): LGHNA, YSLEER. CDR3 residues: CASSQGQAPYEQYF. As DNA, the CDR3 is TGCGCCAGCAGCCAAGGACAGGCCCCCTACGAGCAGTACTTC.

J is TRBJ2-1 and V is TRBV7-3, with 9 bases aligning to TRBD2. The CDR3 is 16 amino acids. The germline gives CDR1 SGHTA, CDR2 FQGTGA. V lost 5 bases, J lost 2 bases, and 7 bases stayed unmatched. CDR3: CASSTRGLAAYNEQFF. The CDR3 DNA sequence: TGTGCCAGCAGCACCCGGGGACTAGCAGCCTACAATGAGCAGTTCTTC.

This clone has only a few counts. J is TRBJ2-7 and V is TRBV28; 11 bases map to TRBD2. The germline gives CDR1 MDHEN, CDR2 SYDVKM. V shed 4 bases and J 3 bases; nucleotides not matched to a gene: 5. There are 15 residues in the CDR3. The CDR3 nucleotides read TGTGCCAGCAGTTCTCTAGCGGGAGGTCACTACGAGCAGTACTTC. Its protein product is CASSSLAGGHYEQYF.

The chain has TRBV18 and TRBJ2-5, with D possibly being TRBD2 (5 bases). With 2 bases removed from V and 5 bases from J, the gap between germline ends came to 12 bases. CDR3 size: 14 residues. The germline CDR1 and CDR2 sequences are KGHSH and LQKENI. The CDR3 DNA reads as TGTGCCAGCTCACCATCCCGGGGAGACGAGACCCAGTACTTC. It codes for CASSPSRGDETQYF.

The V call is TRBV5-5, the J call TRBJ1-4; TRBD1 matches 10 bases. The CDR3 consists of 14 residues. J gave up 7 bases and V 4 bases, and 4 bases lay outside the gene matches. From germline, CDR1 is SGHKS and CDR2 YYEKEE (reference sequence). CDR3 residues: CASSVDRGGEKLFF. Here the CDR3 DNA reads TGTGCCAGCAGCGTGGACAGGGGGGGTGAAAAACTGTTTTTT.

This sequence joins TRBV4-2 and TRBJ2-7, with D uncertain. The CDR3 is made up of 15 amino acids. Trimming took off 1 base at V and 0 bases at J, with 10 bases between the two ends. Germline CDR1 LGHNA, CDR2 YNFKEQ. CDR3: CASSQGPGLSYEQYF. The CDR3 DNA is TGTGCCAGCAGCCAAGGGCCGGGTCTCTCCTACGAGCAGTACTTC.

In DNA, the CDR3 is TGTGCCAGCAGGGCCGGGACAGGGCTGTACGAGCAGTACTTC. Its protein product is CASRAGTGLYEQYF. The chain joins TRBV2 to TRBJ2-7, with 9 positions matching TRBD1. The CDR3 contains 14 residues. Germline V CDR1 and CDR2: SNHLY, FYNNEI. Trimming took 6 bases from V and 4 from J; bases not matched to a gene: 7.

The V call is TRBV7-3, the J call TRBJ1-2; tentatively, D is TRBD1 (6 bases). Germline V CDR1 and CDR2: SGHTA, FQGTGA. Trimming pared 5 bases from V and 6 bases from J, leaving 28 bases between. The CDR3 has 18 residues. CDR3 coding DNA: TGTGCCAGCAGCCAAACGGGGGGTCAGGGGATGAGGTCCAATGGCTACACCTTC. Translation: CASSQTGGQGMRSNGYTF.

The chain employs TRBV5-6 and TRBJ2-3, with 9 bases fitting TRBD2. Germline values: CDR1 SGHDT, CDR2 YYEEEE. The CDR3 has 17 residues. With V trimmed by 1 base and J by 5 bases, 11 bases remained unmatched. CDR3 protein: CASSLLRREGWEDTQYF. CDR3 sequence (DNA): TGTGCCAGCAGCTTGCTGCGGCGGGAGGGGTGGGAAGATACGCAGTATTTT. Full variable domain (remainder filled in from reference TRBV5-6 and TRBJ2-3): DAGVTQSPTHLIKTRGQQVTLRCSPKSGHDTVSWYQQALGQGPQFIFQYYEEEERQRGNFPDRFSGHQFPNYSSELNVNALLLGDSALYLCASSLLRREGWEDTQYFGPGTRLTVL.

A single count supports this clone. The chain employs TRBV4-2 and TRBJ1-4; no clear D. The CDR3 extends over 17 amino acids. Germline loops: CDR1 LGHNA, CDR2 YNFKEQ. V was cut by 0 bases and J by 3 bases, with 14 bases left in between. CDR3 residues: CASSQEAQYEANEKLFF. CDR3 in DNA: TGTGCCAGCAGCCAAGAGGCCCAATACGAGGCTAATGAAAAACTGTTTTTT.

The chain has TRBV27 and TRBJ1-1; tentatively, D is TRBD1 (6 bases). CDR3 length: 15 amino acids. V was pared by 3 bases and J by 4 bases, with 15 bases between. CDR1 and CDR2 (germline): MNHEY, SMNVEV (reference sequence). The CDR3 spells CASSLNRGAGTEAFF. Written as DNA, the CDR3 is TGTGCCAGCAGTTTGAATCGGGGGGCTGGCACTGAAGCTTTCTTT.